The 10 T cell receptor beta chains given below trace back to one sample, sequenced in a study of glioma-infiltrating T cells. Amplification of TCR alpha and beta CDR3 regions from RNA used iRepertoire nested multiplex PCR. MiXCR was run by TCRdb on the multiplex PCR reads, yielding one entry per CDR3 protein. The sample holds about 44,000 distinct CDR3 sequences, 20% to 25% seen once. Material: glioma tissue, nonneoplastic brain tissue, or PBMCs (not recorded which). Source of these receptors: a human donor with low-grade glioma or glioblastoma, undergoing nonglioma brain surgery, or in good health (not recorded which).

This clonotype was detected many times. The chain is built from TRBV28 and TRBJ2-1; D is undetermined. Germline V CDR1 and CDR2: MDHEN, SYDVKM. This CDR3 is built from 10 residues. Trimming took 6 bases from V and 5 from J, leaving 2 bases between them. For the CDR3, the DNA is TGTGCCAGCAGCGACAATGAGCAGTTCTTC. It translates to CASSDNEQFF.

In this sample, this clonotype turned up many times. The rearrangement joins TRBV24-1 to TRBJ1-1, with unresolved D. The ends were cut back, 2 bases at V and 1 base at J, with 4 bases in the middle. The CDR3 covers 13 residues. The germline V gene has CDR1 KGHDR and CDR2 SFDVKD. The CDR3 here is CATSDWTNTEAFF. The CDR3, as DNA: TGTGCCACCAGTGATTGGACGAACACTGAAGCTTTCTTT.

The DNA for the CDR3 is TGTGCCAGCACCCCCGGGCAGGACGCACTAGCCAAAAACATTCAGTACTTC. This sequence encodes CASTPGQDALAKNIQYF. The chain uses TRBV5-4 and TRBJ2-4; D is ambiguous. Deletions cut 6 bases from V and 0 bases from J, with 19 bases between. In germline, CDR1 is SGHNT, CDR2 YYREEE (reference sequence). The CDR3 totals 17 residues.

There are many counts of this clonotype. The rearrangement joins TRBV27 to TRBJ2-7; TRBD1 matches 7 bases. The CDR3 sequence is 13 residues long. The germline V gene encodes CDR1 MNHEY and CDR2 SMNVEV (reference sequence). Germline trimming cut 2 bases from V and 6 bases from J; bases unmatched to any gene: 4. The CDR3 loop is CASSLTYRGEQYF. The DNA of the CDR3 is TGTGCCAGCAGTTTAACCTACAGGGGCGAGCAGTACTTC.

In this sample, this clonotype turned up many times. The chain employs TRBV5-4 and TRBJ2-3; TRBD2 matches at 7 bases. The CDR3 has 14 residues. In germline, CDR1 is SGHNT, CDR2 YYREEE (reference sequence). Trimming cost V 5 bases and J 4 bases; bases outside gene matches: 7. The DNA for the CDR3 is TGTGCCAGCAGTCCCGGACGGGGGGCAGATACGCAGTATTTT. Encoded protein: CASSPGRGADTQYF.

Turning to this clonotype: A much larger clone differs from this one at a single base, so this may be a read error. The rearrangement uses TRBV5-4 and TRBJ1-1, with D possibly being TRBD1 (5 bases). The CDR3 has 15 amino acids. CDR1 SGHNT and CDR2 YYREEE come from the germline V gene (reference sequence). The V end was cut by 1 base, the J end by 4 bases, with 14 bases between. The CDR3 region has the DNA TGTGCCAGCAGCTTGATCGGGGCATTCGTCACTGAAGCTTTCTTT. This translates into CASSLIGAFVTEAFF.

In this sample, this clonotype turned up many times. The chain joins TRBV19 to TRBJ2-3; 7 bases map to TRBD1. In germline, CDR1 is LNHDA, CDR2 SQIVND (reference sequence). This CDR3 is 15 amino acids long. With 5 bases clipped from V and 5 bases from J, the junction kept 10 bases outside the gene matches. The CDR3 loop is CASSFSTGPKDTQYF. In DNA form, the CDR3 reads TGTGCCAGTAGTTTCTCGACAGGGCCAAAAGATACGCAGTATTTT.

This clonotype has a count of ten or more. The chain couples TRBV20-1 to TRBJ1-6; D possibly corresponds to TRBD1 (5 bases). Germline lookup yields CDR1 DFQATT and CDR2 SNEGSKA (reference sequence). This CDR3 contains 13 residues. The V gene lost 6 bases and the J gene lost 4 bases, with 10 bases spanning the gap. CDR3 in amino acids: CSAGTAYNSPLHF. In DNA form, the CDR3 reads TGCAGTGCCGGGACGGCGTATAATTCACCCCTCCACTTT.

This clonotype showed up many times. The rearrangement uses TRBV20-1 and TRBJ1-5; no definite D call. The CDR3 spans 13 residues. Germline assignment: CDR1 DFQATT and CDR2 SNEGSKA (reference sequence). V lost 3 bases, J lost 6 bases, and 12 bases lay in between. The CDR3 reads CSASPELGQPQHF. CDR3 nucleotide sequence: TGCAGTGCTAGCCCAGAATTAGGTCAGCCCCAGCATTTT.

The table lists this clonotype with a count of one. A much bigger clone sits one base away, suggesting this may be a read error. This sequence joins TRBV12-3 or TRBV12-4 and TRBJ1-1, with D possibly being TRBD1 (5 bases). V was pared by 8 bases and J by 5 bases, with 15 bases between. The CDR3 is 13 residues long. The CDR3 spells CASGPGRWTEAFF. The CDR3 nucleotides are TGTGCCAGCGGACCAGGGCGTTGGACTGAAGCTTTCTTT.